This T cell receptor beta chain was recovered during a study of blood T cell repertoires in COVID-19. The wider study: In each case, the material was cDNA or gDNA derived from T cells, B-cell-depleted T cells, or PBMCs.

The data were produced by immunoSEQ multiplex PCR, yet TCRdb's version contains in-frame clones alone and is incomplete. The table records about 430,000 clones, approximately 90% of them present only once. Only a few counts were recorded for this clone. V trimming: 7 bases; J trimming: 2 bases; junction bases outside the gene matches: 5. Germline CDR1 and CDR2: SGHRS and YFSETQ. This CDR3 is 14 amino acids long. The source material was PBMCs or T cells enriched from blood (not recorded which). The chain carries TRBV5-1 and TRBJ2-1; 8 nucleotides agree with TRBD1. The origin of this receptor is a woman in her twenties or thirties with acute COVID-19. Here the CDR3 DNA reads TGCGCCAGCGGGCCGGGACAGGCCTACAATGAGCAGTTCTTC. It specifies CASGPGQAYNEQFF.